The TCR beta chain described here comes from a study of CD4+ T cells in melanoma. Broader study findings: CD8+ T cell, macrophage and B cell function reportedly correlated with neoantigen-specific CD4+ T cells. Neoantigen-specific CD4+ T cells in melanoma reportedly had diverse differentiation states.

On this clone itself: Its antigen is still unknown.

TCRdb's table, derived via immunoSEQ multiplex PCR, lists solely in-frame clones and lacks some. The sample lists about 21,000 clones, about 77% occurring once. V trimming: 7 bases; J trimming: 10 bases; junction bases outside the gene matches: 6. This CDR3 region has 13 residues. Germline V gene data show CDR1 as SNHLY and CDR2 as FYNNEI. The sequence came from a human donor with melanoma. This chain joins TRBV2 and TRBJ1-6, with 8 bases aligning to TRBD1. The DNA of the CDR3 is TGTGCCAGCAATCAGGACAGGGACTCACCCCTCCACTTT. This codes for CASNQDRDSPLHF. Together with reference TRBV2 and TRBJ1-6, the CDR3 gives the full variable domain: EPEVTQTPSHQVTQMGQEVILRCVPISNHLYFYWYRQILGQKVEFLVSFYNNEISEKSEIFDDQFSVERPDGSNFTLKIRSTKLEDSAMYFCASNQDRDSPLHFGNGTRLTVT.